This T cell receptor (beta chain) is from a study of T cell responses to AZD1222 COVID-19 vaccine. To note about this clone: Antigen: not known. This CDR3 is also generated by other DNA sequences in the sample.

The junction had 1 base not matched to a gene; V was cut back by 5 bases and J by 4 bases. Germline CDR1 reads LNHDA; CDR2 reads SQIVND (reference sequence). The CDR3 covers 14 residues. Regarding the study as a whole: Of spike-specific TCRs, nearly half reportedly target regions left unmutated in variants. Baseline serology detected seropositivity in only a handful of AZD1222 recipients.

Second-dose timings of about 4 or about 12 weeks were pooled. Repertoires were generated with immunoSEQ multiplex PCR, while TCRdb's copy carries only in-frame clones and drops some. The sample records tens of thousands of clones, about 87% being singletons. V is TRBV19 and J is TRBJ1-5; 11 positions agree with TRBD1. Sequences were derived from peripheral blood, sampled 28 days after the second AZD1222 dose. The clonotype comes from an adult who received the AZD1222 COVID-19 vaccine. Here the CDR3 reads CASSGTGGNQPQHF. DNA for the CDR3: TGTGCCAGTAGTGGGACAGGGGGTAATCAGCCCCAGCATTTT. The whole variable domain, filled in from reference TRBV19 and TRBJ1-5, reads DGGITQSPKYLFRKEGQNVTLSCEQNLNHDAMYWYRQDPGQGLRLIYYSQIVNDFQKGDIAEGYSVSREKKESFPLTVTSAQKNPTAFYLCASSGTGGNQPQHFGDGTRLSIL.